This T cell receptor beta chain was profiled in a study of cytomegalovirus exposure and HLA in healthy donors. Broader study findings: A missense DCLRE1C variant was associated with V- and J-gene trimming of TCR beta chains in a later analysis, and an independent cohort replicated the association.

Concerning this clone: Its antigen remains unknown.

With 3 bases clipped from V and 0 bases from J, the junction kept 17 bases outside the gene matches. Germline assignment: CDR1 LNHDA and CDR2 SQIVND (reference sequence). There are 20 residues in the CDR3. PCR amplification relied on 60 Vbeta primers (plus 13 Jbeta primers). Here immunoSEQ multiplex PCR was the method, and the copy in TCRdb shows in-frame clones only, minus some. Of about 89,000 clones listed, 79% are singletons. The V and J genes are TRBV19 and TRBJ2-1; TRBD2 matches at 7 bases. The sample consisted of PBMCs. This sequence originates from a young man in good health and CMV-seronegative. As DNA, the CDR3 is TGTGCCAGTAGTATTCCCCCCGGGCTAGCGGATAGGAGCTCCTACAATGAGCAGTTCTTC. It is translated as CASSIPPGLADRSSYNEQFF.